This T cell receptor beta chain was identified during a study of T cells expressing NK-cell markers. Whole-study context: Investigators obtained TCR beta repertoires from sorted CD3+CD56+NKG2C+, CD3+CD56+NKG2C- and CD3+CD56-NKG2C+ T cells. The study sequenced eight donors, seven HCMV-seropositive and one seronegative.

TCRdb processed the 5' RACE reads again and assigns one entry to each CDR3 protein, with no DNA. This sample's table reports 300,000 to 450,000 distinct CDR3 sequences. Notes on this clonotype: Its antigen is still unknown.

The study, taken as a whole, reports: Certain NKG2C+ T cell clones were expanded, and their HCMV specificity remained unclear. In several donors, these clonotypes also led the CD3+CD56-NKG2C+ fraction.

This sequence was found in a man between 18 and 69 years old in good health. The sample was blood T cells: a sorted CD56 or NKG2C T cell subset, CD4+ or CD8+ T cells, or bulk PBMC T cells (not recorded which).

The CDR3 is CASSLVGSYNSPLHF. J is TRBJ1-6 and V is TRBV7-6. The germline V gene has CDR1 SGHVS and CDR2 FNYEAQ. This CDR3 is 15 amino acids long.